The entry below describes one T cell receptor (beta chain). The data were taken from a study of blood T cell repertoires in COVID-19. Study-level background: Both acute and convalescent COVID-19 samples were obtained from the United States, Italy and Spain.

As originally analysed: Quantification of nucleated cells was approximated via reference gene primer amplification. Measured with immunoSEQ multiplex PCR; TCRdb has only the in-frame clones, and not every one. V and J calls and clone size are as listed in that table; D and trimming were resolved from the DNA. Here the sample spans about 76,000 clones, approximately 81% being singletons. Germline loops: CDR1 KGHDR, CDR2 SFDVKD. This CDR3 is built from 15 residues. Trimming stripped 3 bases from V and 0 bases from J, with 8 bases between. This receptor was obtained from an older woman with acute or convalescent COVID-19. Sequenced sample: peripheral blood. The chain carries TRBV24-1 and TRBJ1-3; D is unclear. CDR3: CATSDKESSGNTIYF. Written as DNA, the CDR3 is TGTGCCACCAGTGATAAGGAGTCCTCTGGAAACACCATATATTTT.